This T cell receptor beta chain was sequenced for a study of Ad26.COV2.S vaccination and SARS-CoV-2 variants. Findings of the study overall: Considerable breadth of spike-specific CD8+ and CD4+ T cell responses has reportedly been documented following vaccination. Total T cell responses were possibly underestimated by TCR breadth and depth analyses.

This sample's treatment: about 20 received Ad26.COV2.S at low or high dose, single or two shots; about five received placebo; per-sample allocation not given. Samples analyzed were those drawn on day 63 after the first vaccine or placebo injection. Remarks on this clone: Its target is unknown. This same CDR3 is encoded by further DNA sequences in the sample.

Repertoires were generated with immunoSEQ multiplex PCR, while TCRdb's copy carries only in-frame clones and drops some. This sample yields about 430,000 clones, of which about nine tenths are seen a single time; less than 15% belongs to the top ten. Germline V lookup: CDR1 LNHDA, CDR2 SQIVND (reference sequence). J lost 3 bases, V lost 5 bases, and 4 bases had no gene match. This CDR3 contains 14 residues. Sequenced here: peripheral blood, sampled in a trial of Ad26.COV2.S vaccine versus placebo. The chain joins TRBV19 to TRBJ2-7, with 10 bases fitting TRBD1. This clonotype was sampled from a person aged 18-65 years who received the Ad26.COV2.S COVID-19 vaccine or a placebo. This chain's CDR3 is CASSPGTGDYEQYF. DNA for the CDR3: TGTGCCAGTAGTCCCGGGACAGGGGACTACGAGCAGTACTTC. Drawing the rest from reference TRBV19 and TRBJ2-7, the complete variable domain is DGGITQSPKYLFRKEGQNVTLSCEQNLNHDAMYWYRQDPGQGLRLIYYSQIVNDFQKGDIAEGYSVSREKKESFPLTVTSAQKNPTAFYLCASSPGTGDYEQYFGPGTRLTVT.